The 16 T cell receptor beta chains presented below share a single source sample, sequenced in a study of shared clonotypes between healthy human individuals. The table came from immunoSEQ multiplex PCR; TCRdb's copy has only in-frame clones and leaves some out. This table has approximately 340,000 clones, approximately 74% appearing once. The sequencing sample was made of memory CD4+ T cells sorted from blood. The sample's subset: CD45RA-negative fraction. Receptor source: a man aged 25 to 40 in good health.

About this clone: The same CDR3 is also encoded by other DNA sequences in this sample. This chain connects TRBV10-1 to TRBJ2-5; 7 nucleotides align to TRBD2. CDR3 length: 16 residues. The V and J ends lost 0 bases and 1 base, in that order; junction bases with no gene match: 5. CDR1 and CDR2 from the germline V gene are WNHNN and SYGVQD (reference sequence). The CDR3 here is CASSESSGSGQETQYF. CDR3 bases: TGCGCCAGCAGTGAGTCTAGCGGGTCCGGCCAAGAGACCCAGTACTTC.

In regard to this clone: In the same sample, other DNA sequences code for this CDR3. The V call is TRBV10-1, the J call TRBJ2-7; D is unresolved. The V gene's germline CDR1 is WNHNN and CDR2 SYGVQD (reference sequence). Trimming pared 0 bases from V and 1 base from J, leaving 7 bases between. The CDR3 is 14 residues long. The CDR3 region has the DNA TGCGCCAGCAGTGAGTCATTGGGTTCCTACGAGCAGTACTTC. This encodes CASSESLGSYEQYF.

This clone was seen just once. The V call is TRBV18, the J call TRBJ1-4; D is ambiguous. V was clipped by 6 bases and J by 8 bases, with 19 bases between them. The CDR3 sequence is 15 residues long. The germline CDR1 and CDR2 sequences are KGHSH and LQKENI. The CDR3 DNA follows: TGTGCCAGCTCGAAACCGGGATCCTTAGGAGAAAAACTGTTTTTT. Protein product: CASSKPGSLGEKLFF.

The CDR3 sequence is CASSKPSGQDTYEQYF. The CDR3 DNA follows: TGTGCCAGCAGCAAACCCTCGGGACAGGACACGTACGAGCAGTACTTC. The genes are TRBV21-1 and TRBJ2-7; the table's D call, TRBD1, has no DNA check behind it. TRBV21-1 is tagged as a pseudogene. The CDR3 extends over 16 amino acids.

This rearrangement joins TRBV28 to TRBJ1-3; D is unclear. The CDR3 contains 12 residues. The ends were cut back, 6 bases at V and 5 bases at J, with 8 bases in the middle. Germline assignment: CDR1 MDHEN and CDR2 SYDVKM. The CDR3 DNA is TGTGCCAGCAGCTCCAGGAGAAACACCATATATTTT. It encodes CASSSRRNTIYF.

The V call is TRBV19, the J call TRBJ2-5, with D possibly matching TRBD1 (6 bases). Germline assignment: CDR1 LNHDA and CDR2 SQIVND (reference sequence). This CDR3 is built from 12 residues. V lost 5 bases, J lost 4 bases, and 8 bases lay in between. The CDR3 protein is CASSQGLETQYF. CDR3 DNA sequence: TGTGCCAGTAGTCAGGGGCTAGAGACCCAGTACTTC.

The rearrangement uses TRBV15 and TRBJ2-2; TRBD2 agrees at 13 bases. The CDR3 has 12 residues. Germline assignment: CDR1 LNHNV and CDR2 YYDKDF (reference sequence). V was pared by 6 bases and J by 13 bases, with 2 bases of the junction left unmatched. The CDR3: CATRRTSGRLFF. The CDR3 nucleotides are TGTGCCACCAGGCGGACTAGCGGGAGGCTGTTTTTT.

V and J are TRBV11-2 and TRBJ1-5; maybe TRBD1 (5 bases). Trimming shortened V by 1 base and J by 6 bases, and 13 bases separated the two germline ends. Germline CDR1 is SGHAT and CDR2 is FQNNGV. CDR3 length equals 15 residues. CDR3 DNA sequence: TGTGCCAGCAGCTTAGGCAGGGCCTCTTTTCAGCCCCAGCATTTT. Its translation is CASSLGRASFQPQHF. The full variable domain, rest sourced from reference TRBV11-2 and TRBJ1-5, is EAGVAQSPRYKIIEKRQSVAFWCNPISGHATLYWYQQILGQGPKLLIQFQNNGVVDDSQLPKDRFSAERLKGVDSTLKIQPAKLEDSAVYLCASSLGRASFQPQHFGDGTRLSIL.

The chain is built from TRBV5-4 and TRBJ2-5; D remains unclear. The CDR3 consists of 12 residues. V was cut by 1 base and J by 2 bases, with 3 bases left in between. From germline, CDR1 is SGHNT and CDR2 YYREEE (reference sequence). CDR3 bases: TGTGCCAGCAGCTTGAGTCAAGAGACCCAGTACTTC. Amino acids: CASSLSQETQYF.

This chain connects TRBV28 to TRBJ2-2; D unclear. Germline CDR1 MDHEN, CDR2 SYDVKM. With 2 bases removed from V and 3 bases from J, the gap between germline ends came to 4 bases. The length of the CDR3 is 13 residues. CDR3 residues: CASSLQDTGELFF. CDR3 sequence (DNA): TGTGCCAGCAGTTTACAAGACACCGGGGAGCTGTTTTTT.

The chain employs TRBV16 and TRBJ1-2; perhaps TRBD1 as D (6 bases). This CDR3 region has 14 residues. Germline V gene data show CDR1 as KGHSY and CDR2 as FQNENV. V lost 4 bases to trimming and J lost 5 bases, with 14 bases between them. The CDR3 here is CASSPITGWYGYTF. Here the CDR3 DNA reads TGTGCCAGCAGCCCAATCACAGGGTGGTATGGCTACACCTTC.

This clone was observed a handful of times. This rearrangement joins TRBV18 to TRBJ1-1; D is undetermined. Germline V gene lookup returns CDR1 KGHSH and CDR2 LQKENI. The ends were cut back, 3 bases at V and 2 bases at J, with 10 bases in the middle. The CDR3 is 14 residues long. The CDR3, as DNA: TGTGCCAGCTCACCCCAACAAGATAACACTGAAGCTTTCTTT. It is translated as CASSPQQDNTEAFF.

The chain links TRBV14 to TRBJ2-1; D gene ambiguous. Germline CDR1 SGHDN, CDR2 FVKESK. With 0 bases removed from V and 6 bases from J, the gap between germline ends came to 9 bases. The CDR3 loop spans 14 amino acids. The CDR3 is CASSQDLASNEQFF. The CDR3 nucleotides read TGTGCCAGCAGCCAAGATCTTGCGTCCAATGAGCAGTTCTTC.

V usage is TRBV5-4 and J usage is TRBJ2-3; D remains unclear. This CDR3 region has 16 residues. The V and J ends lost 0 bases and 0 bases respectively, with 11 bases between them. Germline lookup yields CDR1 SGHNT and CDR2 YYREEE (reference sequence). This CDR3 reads CASSLVGQTSTDTQYF. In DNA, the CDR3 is TGTGCCAGCAGCTTGGTGGGCCAAACTAGCACAGATACGCAGTATTTT.

The CDR3 DNA sequence: TGTGCCAGCAGTTCGACAGGGACCTACGAGCAGTACTTC. Translating it yields CASSSTGTYEQYF. The chain joins TRBV27 to TRBJ2-7; TRBD1 aligns across 7 bases. The germline gives CDR1 MNHEY, CDR2 SMNVEV (reference sequence). The V segment lost 4 bases and the J segment 2 bases; nucleotides outside the gene matches: 2. The CDR3 spans 13 residues.

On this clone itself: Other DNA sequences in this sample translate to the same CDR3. CDR3 sequence reads: CASSPNRGNTEAFF. In nucleotides, the CDR3 is TGTGCCAGCTCACCCAACCGCGGGAACACTGAAGCTTTCTTT. The J gene is TRBJ1-1, the V gene TRBV18; no clear D gene. V lost 3 bases and J 1 base, leaving 9 bases between the germline ends. The CDR3 runs 14 residues. Per the germline V gene, CDR1 is KGHSH and CDR2 is LQKENI. The entire variable domain, with the rest obtained from reference TRBV18 and TRBJ1-1, is as follows: NAGVMQNPRHLVRRRGQEARLRCSPMKGHSHVYWYRQLPEEGLKFMVYLQKENIIDESGMPKERFSAEFPKEGPSILRIQQVVRGDSAAYFCASSPNRGNTEAFFGQGTRLTVV.